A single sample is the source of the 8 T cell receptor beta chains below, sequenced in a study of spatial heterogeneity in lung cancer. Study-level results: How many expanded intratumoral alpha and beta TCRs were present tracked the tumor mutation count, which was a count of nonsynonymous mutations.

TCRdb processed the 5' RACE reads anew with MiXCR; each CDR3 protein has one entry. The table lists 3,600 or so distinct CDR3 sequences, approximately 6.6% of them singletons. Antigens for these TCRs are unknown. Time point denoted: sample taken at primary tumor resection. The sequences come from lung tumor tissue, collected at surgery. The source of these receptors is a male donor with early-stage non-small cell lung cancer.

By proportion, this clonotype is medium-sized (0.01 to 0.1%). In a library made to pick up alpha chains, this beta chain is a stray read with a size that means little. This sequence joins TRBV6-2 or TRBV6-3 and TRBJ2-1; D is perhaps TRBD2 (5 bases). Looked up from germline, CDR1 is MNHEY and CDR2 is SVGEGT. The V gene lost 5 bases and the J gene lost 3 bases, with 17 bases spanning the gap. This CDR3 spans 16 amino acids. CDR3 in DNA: TGTGCCAGCAGTGGATTCGGGGAGCACCTCTACAATGAGCAGTTCTTC. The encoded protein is CASSGFGEHLYNEQFF.

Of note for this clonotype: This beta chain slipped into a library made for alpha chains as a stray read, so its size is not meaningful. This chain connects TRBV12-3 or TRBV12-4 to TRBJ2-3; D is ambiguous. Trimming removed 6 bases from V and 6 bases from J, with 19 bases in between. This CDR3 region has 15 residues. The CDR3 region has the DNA TGTGCCAGCAGCCTCCGGCGCAGTTCGGCGGATACGCAGTATTTT. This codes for CASSLRRSSADTQYF.

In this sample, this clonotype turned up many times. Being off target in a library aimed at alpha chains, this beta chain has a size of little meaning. CDR3 protein: CASSHGQGAGNTIYF. The CDR3 DNA follows: TGTGCCAGCAGCCACGGACAGGGGGCCGGAAACACCATATATTTT. V gene TRBV6-2 or TRBV6-3 combines with J gene TRBJ1-3; 11 bases are shared with TRBD1. The germline CDR1 and CDR2 sequences are MNHEY and SVGEGT. V lost 6 bases, J lost 4 bases, and 5 bases stayed unmatched. The CDR3 loop spans 15 amino acids.

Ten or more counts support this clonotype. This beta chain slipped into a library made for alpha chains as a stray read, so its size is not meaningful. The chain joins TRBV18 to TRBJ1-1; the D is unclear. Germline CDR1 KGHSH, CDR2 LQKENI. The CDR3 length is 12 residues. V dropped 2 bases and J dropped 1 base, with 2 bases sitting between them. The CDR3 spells CASSPGNTEAFF. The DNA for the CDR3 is TGTGCCAGCTCACCAGGGAACACTGAAGCTTTCTTT.

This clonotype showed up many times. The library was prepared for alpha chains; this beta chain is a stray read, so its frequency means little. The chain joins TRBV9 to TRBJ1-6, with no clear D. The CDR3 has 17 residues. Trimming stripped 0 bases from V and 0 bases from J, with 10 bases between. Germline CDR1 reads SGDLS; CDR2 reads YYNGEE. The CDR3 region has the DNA TGTGCCAGCAGCGTAGAGGCTCGGATCTCCTATAATTCACCCCTCCACTTT. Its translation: CASSVEARISYNSPLHF.

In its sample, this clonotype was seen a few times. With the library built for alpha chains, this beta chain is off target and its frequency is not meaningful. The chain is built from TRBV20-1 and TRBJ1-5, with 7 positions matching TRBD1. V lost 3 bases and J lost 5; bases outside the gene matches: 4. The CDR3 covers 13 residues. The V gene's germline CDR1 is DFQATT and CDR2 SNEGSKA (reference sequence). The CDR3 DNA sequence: TGCAGTGCTAGCCCCACAGGGGATCAGCCCCAGCATTTT. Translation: CSASPTGDQPQHF.

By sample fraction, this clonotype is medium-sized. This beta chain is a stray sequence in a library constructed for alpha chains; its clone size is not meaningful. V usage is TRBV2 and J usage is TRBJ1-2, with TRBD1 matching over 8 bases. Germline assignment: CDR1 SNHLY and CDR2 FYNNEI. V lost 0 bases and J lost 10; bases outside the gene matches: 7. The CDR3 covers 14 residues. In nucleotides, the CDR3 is TGTGCCAGCAGTGAAGCGCGGACAGGGATGGACTACACCTTC. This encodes CASSEARTGMDYTF.

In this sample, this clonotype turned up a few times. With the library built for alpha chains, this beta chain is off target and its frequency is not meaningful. The CDR3 DNA reads as TGCGCCAGCAGCTTACAGGGTACATACGGCACAGATACGCAGTATTTT. As protein: CASSLQGTYGTDTQYF. The chain recombines TRBV5-1 with TRBJ2-3; possible D gene TRBD1, 6 bases. Germline V gene data show CDR1 as SGHRS and CDR2 as YFSETQ. This CDR3 comprises 16 residues. V was trimmed by 2 bases and J by 1 base, leaving 14 bases between them.